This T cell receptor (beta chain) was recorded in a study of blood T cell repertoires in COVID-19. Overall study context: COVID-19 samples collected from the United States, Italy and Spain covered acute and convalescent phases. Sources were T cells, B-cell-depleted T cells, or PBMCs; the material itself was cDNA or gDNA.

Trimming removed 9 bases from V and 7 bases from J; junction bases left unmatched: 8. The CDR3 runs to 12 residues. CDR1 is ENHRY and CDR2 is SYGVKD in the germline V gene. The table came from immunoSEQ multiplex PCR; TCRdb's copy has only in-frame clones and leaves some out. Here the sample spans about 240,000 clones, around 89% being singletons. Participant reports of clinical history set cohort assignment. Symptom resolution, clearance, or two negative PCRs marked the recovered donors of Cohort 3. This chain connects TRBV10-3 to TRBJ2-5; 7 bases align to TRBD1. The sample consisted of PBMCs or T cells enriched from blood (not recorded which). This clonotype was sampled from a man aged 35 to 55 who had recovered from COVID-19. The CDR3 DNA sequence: TGTGCCATTCGGGACAGCGACGGGACCCAGTACTTC. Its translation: CAIRDSDGTQYF.